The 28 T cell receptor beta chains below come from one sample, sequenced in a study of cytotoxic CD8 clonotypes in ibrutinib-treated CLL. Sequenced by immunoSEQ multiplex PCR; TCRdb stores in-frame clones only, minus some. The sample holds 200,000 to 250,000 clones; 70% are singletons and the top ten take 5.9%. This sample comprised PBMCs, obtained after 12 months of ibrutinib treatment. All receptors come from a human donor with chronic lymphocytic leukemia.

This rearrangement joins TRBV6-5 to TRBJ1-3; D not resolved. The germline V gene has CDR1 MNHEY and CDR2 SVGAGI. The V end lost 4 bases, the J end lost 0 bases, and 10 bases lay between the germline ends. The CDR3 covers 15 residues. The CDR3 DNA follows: TGTGCCAGCAGTTCCCAGGTCCACTCTGGAAACACCATATATTTT. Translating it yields CASSSQVHSGNTIYF.

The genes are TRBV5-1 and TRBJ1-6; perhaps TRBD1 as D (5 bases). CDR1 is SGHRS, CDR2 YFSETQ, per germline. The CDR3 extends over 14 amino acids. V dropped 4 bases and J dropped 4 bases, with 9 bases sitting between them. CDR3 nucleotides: TGCGCCAGCAGCCTTCAGGGTTATAATTCACCCCTCCACTTT. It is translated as CASSLQGYNSPLHF.

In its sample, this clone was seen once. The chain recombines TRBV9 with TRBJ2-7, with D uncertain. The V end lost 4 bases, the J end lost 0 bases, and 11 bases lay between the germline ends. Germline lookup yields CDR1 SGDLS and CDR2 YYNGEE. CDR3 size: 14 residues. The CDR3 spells CASSPMDPSYEQYF. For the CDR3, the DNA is TGTGCCAGCAGCCCAATGGATCCCTCCTACGAGCAGTACTTC.

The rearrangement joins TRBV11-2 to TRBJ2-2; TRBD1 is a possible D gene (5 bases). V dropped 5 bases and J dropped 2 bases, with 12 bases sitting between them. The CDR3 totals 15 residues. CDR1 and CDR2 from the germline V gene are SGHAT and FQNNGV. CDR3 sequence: CASSGGRANTGELFF. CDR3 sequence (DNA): TGTGCCAGCAGCGGCGGCAGGGCAAACACCGGGGAGCTGTTTTTT.

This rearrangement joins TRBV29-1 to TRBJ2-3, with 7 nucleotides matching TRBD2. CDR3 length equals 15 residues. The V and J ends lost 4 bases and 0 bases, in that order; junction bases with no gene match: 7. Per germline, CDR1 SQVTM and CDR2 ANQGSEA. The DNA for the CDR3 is TGCAGCGTTGGACCGGGAGGCCGGAGCACAGATACGCAGTATTTT. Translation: CSVGPGGRSTDTQYF.

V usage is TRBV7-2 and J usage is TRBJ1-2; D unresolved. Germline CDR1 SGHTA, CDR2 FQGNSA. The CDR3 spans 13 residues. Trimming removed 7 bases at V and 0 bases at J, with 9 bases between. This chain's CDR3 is CASISPPNYGYTF. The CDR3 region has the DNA TGTGCCAGCATCTCTCCTCCTAACTATGGCTACACCTTC. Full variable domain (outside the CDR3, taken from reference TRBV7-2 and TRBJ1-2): GAGVSQSPSNKVTEKGKDVELRCDPISGHTALYWYRQSLGQGLEFLIYFQGNSAPDKSGLPSDRFSAERTGGSVSTLTIQRTQQEDSAVYLCASISPPNYGYTFGSGTRLTVV.

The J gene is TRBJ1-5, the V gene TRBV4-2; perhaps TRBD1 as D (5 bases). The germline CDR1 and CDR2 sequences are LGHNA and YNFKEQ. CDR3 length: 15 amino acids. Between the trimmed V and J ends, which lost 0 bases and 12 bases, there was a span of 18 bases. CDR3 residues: CASSQDPQGAGGQHF. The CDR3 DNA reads TGTGCCAGCAGCCAAGATCCGCAGGGAGCGGGTGGCCAGCATTTT.

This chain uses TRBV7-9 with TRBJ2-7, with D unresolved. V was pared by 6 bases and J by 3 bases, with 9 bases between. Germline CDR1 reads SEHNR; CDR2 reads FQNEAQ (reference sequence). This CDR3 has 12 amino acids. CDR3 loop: CASSPRRYEQYF. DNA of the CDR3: TGTGCCAGCAGTCCGCGCCGCTACGAGCAGTACTTC.

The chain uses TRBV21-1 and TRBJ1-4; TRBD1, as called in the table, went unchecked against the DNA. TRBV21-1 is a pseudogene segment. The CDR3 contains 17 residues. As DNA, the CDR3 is TGTGCCAGCAGCAAAATTGACACCCTTGCAACTAATGAAAAACTGTTTTTT. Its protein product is CASSKIDTLATNEKLFF.

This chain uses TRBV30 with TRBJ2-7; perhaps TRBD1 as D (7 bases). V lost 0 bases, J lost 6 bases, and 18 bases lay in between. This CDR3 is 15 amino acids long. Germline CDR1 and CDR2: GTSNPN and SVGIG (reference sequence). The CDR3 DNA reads TGTGCCTGGAGTGTACGAGGGAACAGGGGAGGCGAGCAGTACTTC. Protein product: CAWSVRGNRGGEQYF.

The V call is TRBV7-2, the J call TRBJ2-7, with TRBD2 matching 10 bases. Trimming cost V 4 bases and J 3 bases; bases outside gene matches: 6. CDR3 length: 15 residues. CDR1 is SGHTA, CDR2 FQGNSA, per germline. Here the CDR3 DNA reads TGTGCCAGCAGCTCTCGGACTAGCGGTTACTACGAGCAGTACTTC. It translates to CASSSRTSGYYEQYF.

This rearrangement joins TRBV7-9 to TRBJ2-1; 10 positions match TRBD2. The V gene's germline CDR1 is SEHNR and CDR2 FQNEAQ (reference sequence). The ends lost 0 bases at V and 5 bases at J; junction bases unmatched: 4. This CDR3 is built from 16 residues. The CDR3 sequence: CASSLAGLAGDNEQFF. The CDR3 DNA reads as TGTGCCAGCAGCTTAGCCGGCCTAGCGGGGGACAATGAGCAGTTCTTC.

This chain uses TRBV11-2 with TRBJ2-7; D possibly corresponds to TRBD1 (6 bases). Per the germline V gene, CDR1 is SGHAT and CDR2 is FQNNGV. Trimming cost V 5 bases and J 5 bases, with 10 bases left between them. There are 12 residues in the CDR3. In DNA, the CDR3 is TGTGCCAGCAGCCGGGACAAAGACGAGCAGTACTTC. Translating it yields CASSRDKDEQYF.

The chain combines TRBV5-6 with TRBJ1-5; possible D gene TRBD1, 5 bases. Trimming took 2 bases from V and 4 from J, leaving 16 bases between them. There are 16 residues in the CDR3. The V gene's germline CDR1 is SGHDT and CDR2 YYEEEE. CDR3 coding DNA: TGTGCCAGCAGCTTACAAGGGGAAAGGCTGAATCAGCCCCAGCATTTT. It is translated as CASSLQGERLNQPQHF.

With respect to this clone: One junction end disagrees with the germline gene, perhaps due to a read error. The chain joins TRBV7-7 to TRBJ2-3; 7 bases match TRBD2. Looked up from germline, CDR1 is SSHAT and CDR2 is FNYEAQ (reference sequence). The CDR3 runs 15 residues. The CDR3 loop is CASSPDGLDTDTQYF. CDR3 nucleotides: TGTGCTAGCAGCCCAGATGGACTAGACACAGATACGCAGTATTTT.

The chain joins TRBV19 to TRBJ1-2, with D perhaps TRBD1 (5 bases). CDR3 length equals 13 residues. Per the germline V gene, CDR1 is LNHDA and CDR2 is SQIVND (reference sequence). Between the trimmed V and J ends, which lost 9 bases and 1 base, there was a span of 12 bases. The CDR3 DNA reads TGTGCCAGCCGGACACAGCATAACTATGGCTACACCTTC. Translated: CASRTQHNYGYTF.

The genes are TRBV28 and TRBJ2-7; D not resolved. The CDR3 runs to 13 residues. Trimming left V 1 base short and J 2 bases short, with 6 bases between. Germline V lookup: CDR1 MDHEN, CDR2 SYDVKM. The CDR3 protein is CASSLFGPYEQYF. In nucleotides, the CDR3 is TGTGCCAGCAGTTTATTCGGCCCCTACGAGCAGTACTTC.

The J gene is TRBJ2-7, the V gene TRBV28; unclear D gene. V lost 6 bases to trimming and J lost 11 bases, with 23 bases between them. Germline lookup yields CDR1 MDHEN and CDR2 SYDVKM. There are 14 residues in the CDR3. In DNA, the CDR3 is TGTGCCAGCAGGGGATCACGAAATTCGGCTTGGGAGTACTTC. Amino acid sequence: CASRGSRNSAWEYF.

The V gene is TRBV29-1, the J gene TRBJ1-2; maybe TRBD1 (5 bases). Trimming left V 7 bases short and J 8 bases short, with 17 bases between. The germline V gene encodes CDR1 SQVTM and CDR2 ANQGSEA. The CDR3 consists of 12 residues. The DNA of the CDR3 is TGCAGCGGCGGGCAGGGAATGGGGGGCTACACCTTC. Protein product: CSGGQGMGGYTF.

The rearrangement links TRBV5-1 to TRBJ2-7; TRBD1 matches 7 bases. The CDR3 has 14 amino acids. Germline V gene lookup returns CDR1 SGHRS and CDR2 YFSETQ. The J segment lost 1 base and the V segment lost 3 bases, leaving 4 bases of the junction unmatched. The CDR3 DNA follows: TGCGCCAGCAGCTCACCGGGACAGTCCTACGAGCAGTACTTC. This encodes CASSSPGQSYEQYF.

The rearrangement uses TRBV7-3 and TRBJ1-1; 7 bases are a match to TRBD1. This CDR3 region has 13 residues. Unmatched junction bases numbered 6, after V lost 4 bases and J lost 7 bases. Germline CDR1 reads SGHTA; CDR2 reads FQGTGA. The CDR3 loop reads CASSSTGAGEAFF. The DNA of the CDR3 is TGTGCCAGCAGCTCCACAGGGGCAGGTGAAGCTTTCTTT.

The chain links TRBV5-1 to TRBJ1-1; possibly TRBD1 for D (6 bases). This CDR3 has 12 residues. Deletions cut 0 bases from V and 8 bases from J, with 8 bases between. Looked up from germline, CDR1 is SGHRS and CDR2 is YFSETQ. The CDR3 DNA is TGCGCCAGCAGCTTGGGGACAGTAGAAGCTTTCTTT. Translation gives CASSLGTVEAFF. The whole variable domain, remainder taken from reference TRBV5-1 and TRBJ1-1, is KAGVTQTPRYLIKTRGQQVTLSCSPISGHRSVSWYQQTPGQGLQFLFEYFSETQRNKGNFPGRFSGRQFSNSRSEMNVSTLELGDSALYLCASSLGTVEAFFGQGTRLTVV.

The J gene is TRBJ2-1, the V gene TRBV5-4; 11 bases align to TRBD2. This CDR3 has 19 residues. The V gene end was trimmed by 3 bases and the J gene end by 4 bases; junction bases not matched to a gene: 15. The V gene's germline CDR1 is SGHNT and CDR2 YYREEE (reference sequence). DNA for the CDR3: TGTGCCAGCAGCTCATCGAAGATGACTAGCGGGATTGTTTACAATGAGCAGTTCTTC. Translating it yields CASSSSKMTSGIVYNEQFF.

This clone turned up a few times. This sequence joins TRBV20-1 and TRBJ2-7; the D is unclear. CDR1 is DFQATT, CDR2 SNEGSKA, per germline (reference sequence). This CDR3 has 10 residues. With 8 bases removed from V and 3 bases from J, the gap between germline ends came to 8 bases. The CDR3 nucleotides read TGCAGTCCGGATAACTACGAGCAGTACTTC. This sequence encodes CSPDNYEQYF.

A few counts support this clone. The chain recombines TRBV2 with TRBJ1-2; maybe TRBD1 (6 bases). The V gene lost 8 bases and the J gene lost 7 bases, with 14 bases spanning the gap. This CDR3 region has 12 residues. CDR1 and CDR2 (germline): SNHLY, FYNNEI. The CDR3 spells CASQSGAIGYTF. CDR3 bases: TGTGCCAGCCAGTCGGGGGCCATTGGCTACACCTTC. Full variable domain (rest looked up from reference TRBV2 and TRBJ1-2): EPEVTQTPSHQVTQMGQEVILRCVPISNHLYFYWYRQILGQKVEFLVSFYNNEISEKSEIFDDQFSVERPDGSNFTLKIRSTKLEDSAMYFCASQSGAIGYTFGSGTRLTVV.

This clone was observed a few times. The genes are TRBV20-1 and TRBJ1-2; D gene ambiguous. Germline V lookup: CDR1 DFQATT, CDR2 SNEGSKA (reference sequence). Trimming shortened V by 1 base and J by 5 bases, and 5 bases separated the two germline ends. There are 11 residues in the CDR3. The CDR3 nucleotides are TGCAGTGCTAGAGCTGATTATGGCTACACCTTC. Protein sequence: CSARADYGYTF.

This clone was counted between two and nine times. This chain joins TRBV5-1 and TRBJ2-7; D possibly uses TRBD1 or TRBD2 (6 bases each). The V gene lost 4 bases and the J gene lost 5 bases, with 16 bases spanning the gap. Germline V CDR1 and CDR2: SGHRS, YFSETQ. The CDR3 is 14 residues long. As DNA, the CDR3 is TGCGCCAGCAGCCCTAGGGGGGCTATAAACGAGCAGTACTTC. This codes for CASSPRGAINEQYF.

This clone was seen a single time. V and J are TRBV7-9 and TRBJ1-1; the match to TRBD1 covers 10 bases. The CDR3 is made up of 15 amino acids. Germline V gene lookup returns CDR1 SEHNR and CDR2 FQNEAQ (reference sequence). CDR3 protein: CAGGTGDLLITEAFF. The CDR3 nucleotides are TGTGCAGGGGGGACAGGGGATTTGTTAATCACTGAAGCTTTCTTT.